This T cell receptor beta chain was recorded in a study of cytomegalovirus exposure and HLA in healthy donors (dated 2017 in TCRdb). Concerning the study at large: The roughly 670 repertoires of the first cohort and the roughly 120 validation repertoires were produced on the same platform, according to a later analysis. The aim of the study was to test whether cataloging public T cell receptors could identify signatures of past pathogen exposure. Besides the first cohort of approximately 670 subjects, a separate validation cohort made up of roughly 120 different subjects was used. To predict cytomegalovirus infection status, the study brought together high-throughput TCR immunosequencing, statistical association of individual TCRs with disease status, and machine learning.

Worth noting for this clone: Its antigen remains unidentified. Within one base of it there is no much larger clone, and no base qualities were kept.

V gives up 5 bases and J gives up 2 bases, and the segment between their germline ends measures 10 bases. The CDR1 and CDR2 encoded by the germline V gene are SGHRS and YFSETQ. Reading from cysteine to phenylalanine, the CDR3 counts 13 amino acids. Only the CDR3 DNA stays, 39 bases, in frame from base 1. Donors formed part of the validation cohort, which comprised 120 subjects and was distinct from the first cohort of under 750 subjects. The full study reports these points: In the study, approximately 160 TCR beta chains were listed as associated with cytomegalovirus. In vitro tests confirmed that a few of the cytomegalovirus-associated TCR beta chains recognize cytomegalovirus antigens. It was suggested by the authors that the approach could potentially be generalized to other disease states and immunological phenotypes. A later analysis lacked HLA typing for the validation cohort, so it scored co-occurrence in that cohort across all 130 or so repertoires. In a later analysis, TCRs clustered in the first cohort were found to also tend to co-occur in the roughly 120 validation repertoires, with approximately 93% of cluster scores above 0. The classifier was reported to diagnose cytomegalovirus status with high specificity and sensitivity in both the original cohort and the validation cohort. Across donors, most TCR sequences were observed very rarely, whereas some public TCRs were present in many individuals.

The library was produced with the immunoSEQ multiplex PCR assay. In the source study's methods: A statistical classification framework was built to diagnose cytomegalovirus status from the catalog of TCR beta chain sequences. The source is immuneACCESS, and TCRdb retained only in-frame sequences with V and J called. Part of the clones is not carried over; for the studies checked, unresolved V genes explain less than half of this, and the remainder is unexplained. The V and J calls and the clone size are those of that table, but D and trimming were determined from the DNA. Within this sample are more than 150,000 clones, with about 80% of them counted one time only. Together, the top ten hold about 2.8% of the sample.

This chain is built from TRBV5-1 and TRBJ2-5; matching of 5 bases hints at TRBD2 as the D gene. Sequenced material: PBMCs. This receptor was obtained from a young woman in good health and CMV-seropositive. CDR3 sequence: CASRLVGQETQYF. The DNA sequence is TGCGCCAGCAGACTAGTGGGGCAAGAGACCCAGTACTTC.